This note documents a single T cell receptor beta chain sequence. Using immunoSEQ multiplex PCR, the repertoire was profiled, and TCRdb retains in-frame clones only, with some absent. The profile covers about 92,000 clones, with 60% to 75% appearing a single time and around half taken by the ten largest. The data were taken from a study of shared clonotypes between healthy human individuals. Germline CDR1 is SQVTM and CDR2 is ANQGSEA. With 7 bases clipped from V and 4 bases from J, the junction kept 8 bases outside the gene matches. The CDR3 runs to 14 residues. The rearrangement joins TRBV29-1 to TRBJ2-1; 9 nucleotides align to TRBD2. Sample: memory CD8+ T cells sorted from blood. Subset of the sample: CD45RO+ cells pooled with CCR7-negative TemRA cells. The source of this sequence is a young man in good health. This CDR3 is CSAGLAGHYNEQFF. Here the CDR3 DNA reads TGCAGCGCGGGACTAGCAGGCCATTACAATGAGCAGTTCTTC.